This T cell receptor (beta chain) appears in the sequencing data of a study of blood T cell repertoires in COVID-19. The CDR3 extends over 14 amino acids. Germline V gene data show CDR1 as MDHEN and CDR2 as SYDVKM. After removal of 10 bases from V and 4 bases from J, the junction contained 13 bases not matched to a gene. The protocol was immunoSEQ multiplex PCR, while the TCRdb copy is restricted to in-frame clones and leaves out a portion. The sample holds 200,000 or so clones, 80% to 90% seen once. Only a few counts were recorded for this clone. The rearrangement links TRBV28 to TRBJ2-7; TRBD1 matches at 7 bases. The sequenced sample was peripheral blood. This TCR derives from a human donor in a cohort sampled during active COVID-19. DNA for the CDR3: TGTGCCACCACAAGACAGGGTTCATTTTACGAGCAGTACTTC. Translation gives CATTRQGSFYEQYF.